The present entry profiles one TCR beta chain with its context. The antigen remains unidentified. These data are taken from a study of graft-versus-host responses after intestinal transplantation. Broader study findings: Early post-transplant HvG declines showed an association with peak circulating GvH clone levels.

The assay was immunoSEQ multiplex PCR, and TCRdb's table has in-frame clones only and misses some. The sample lists 85,000 to 110,000 clones, roughly 93% occurring once. The germline gives CDR1 SGHVS, CDR2 FNYEAQ. CDR3 size: 17 residues. V lost 5 bases and J 2 bases, leaving 21 bases between the germline ends. The origin of this receptor is a human donor who received an intestinal transplant. The chain joins TRBV7-6 to TRBJ1-2; no definite D call. This specimen consisted of unstimulated CD8+ T cells sorted from spleen or lymph node cells, obtained before intestinal transplant. This CDR3 is CASSQREGPPMNYGYTF. The CDR3, as DNA: TGTGCCAGCAGCCAGAGGGAGGGTCCCCCAATGAACTATGGCTACACCTTC.